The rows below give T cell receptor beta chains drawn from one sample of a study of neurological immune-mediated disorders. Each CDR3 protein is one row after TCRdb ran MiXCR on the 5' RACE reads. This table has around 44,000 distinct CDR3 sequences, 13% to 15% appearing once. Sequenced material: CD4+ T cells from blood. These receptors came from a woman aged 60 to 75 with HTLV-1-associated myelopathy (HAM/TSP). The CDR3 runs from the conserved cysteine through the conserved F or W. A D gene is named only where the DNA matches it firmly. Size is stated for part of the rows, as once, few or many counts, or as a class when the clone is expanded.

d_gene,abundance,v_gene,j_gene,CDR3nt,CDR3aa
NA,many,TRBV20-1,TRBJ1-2,TGCAGTGCTAGAGTAACAGAGTATGGCTACACCTTC,CSARVTEYGYTF
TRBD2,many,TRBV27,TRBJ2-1,TGTGCCAGCAGTTTCAGCGGGGGGGCCGGTGAGCAGTTCTTC,CASSFSGGAGEQFF
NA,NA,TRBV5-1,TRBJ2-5,TGCGCCAGCAGCCTGACCGGGACAGCGGGAGAGACCCAGTACTTC,CASSLTGTAGETQYF
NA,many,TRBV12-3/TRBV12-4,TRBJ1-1,TGTGCCAGCAGATTGGAGGAGTTCACTGAAGCTTTCTTT,CASRLEEFTEAFF
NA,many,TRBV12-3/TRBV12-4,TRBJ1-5,TGTGCCAGCAGTTTTTATCTCGGGGCCCTCCGGAGCAATCAGCCCCAGCATTTT,CASSFYLGALRSNQPQHF
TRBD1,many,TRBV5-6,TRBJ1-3,TGTGCCAGCAGCCAGAGACAGGGGACTGGAAACACCATATATTTT,CASSQRQGTGNTIYF
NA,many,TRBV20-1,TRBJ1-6,TGCAGTGCTGCACTACCGGGACAAAAAAATTCACCCCTCCACTTT,CSAALPGQKNSPLHF
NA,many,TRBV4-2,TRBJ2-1,TGTGCCAGCAGCCAGAACCTGGCAGATGAGCAGTTCTTC,CASSQNLADEQFF
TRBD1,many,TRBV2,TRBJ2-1,TGTGCCAGCCGGCCGCCTGGGACAGGGCTAGGAACCTACAATGAGCAGTTCTTC,CASRPPGTGLGTYNEQFF
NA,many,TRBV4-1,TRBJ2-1,TGCGCCAGCAGTTCCCTCCCCGGCGGCTCCTACAATGAGCAGTTCTTC,CASSSLPGGSYNEQFF
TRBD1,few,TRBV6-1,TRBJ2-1,TGTGCCAGCAGTGCGGACAGGGCGATCTACAATGAGCAGTTCTTC,CASSADRAIYNEQFF
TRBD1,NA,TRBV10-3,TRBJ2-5,TGTGCCATCAGTGACCAAGGGGGCGCGGAGACCCAGTACTTC,CAISDQGGAETQYF
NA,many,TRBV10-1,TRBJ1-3,TGCGCCAGCAGTGAAACAGGCTCTGGAAACACCATATATTTT,CASSETGSGNTIYF
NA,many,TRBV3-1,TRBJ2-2,TGTGCCAGCAGCCAAGGCCTCACCGGGGAGCTGTTTTTT,CASSQGLTGELFF
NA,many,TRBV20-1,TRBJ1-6,TGCAGTGCTAGAGATCTCGGCCGGCCGAATTCACCCCTCCACTTT,CSARDLGRPNSPLHF
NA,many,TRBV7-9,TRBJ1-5,TGTGCCAGCAGCTCGGGGTGGGGTCAGCCCCAGCATTTT,CASSSGWGQPQHF
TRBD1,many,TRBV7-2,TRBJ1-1,TGTGCCAGCAGCTTAGCCCAGACAGGGGGGAACACTGAAGCTTTCTTT,CASSLAQTGGNTEAFF
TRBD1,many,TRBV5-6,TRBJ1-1,TGTGCCAGCGCCCTGGGGATGTGGGGCAGGGGGCGCACTGAAGCTTTCTTT,CASALGMWGRGRTEAFF
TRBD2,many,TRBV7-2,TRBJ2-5,TGTGCCAGCAGCTTAGAACTAGCGGGGCTCCAAGAGACCCAGTACTTC,CASSLELAGLQETQYF
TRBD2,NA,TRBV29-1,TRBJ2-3,TGCAGCGTTCAACTAGCGGGGGGCCCCCGGTTGGCAGATACGCAGTATTTT,CSVQLAGGPRLADTQYF
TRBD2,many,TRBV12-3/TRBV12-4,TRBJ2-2,TGTGCCAGCCGCGGGAGCGGGGGCTCCAGCGGGGAGCTGTTTTTT,CASRGSGGSSGELFF
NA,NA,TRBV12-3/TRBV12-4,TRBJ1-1,TGTACCAGCAGTTTCATATACACTGAAGCTTTCTTT,CTSSFIYTEAFF
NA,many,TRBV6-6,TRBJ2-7,TGTGCCAGCAGGGGATTGGTTCGCGAGCAGTACTTC,CASRGLVREQYF
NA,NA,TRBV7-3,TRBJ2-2,TGTGCCAGCAGTCCATCCGGGGTTAGTGGGGAGCTGTTTTTT,CASSPSGVSGELFF
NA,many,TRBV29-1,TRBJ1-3,TGCAGCGTGGATACCAGGGGAAATGGAAACACCATATATTTT,CSVDTRGNGNTIYF
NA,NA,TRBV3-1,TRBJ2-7,TGTGCCAGCAGCCCCGGACCAGCCCAGATCGAGCAGTACTTC,CASSPGPAQIEQYF
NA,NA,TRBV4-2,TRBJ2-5,TGTGCCAGCAGCCGCAGCGGTGGAGGAGAGACCCAGTACTTC,CASSRSGGGETQYF
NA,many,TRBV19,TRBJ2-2,TGTGCCAGTAAAACAGGGTTCGCGAACACCGGGGAGCTGTTTTTT,CASKTGFANTGELFF
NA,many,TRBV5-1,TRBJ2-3,TGCGCCAGCAGCTCGACCCACACAGATACGCAGTATTTT,CASSSTHTDTQYF
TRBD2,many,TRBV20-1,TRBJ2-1,TGCAGTGCTAGAGGACTAGCGGGGGGTCTCAGCTCCTACAATGAGCAGTTCTTC,CSARGLAGGLSSYNEQFF
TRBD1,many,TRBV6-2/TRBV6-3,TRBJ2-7,TGTGCCAGTAACCTACAGGGACAGGGACACGAGCAGTACTTC,CASNLQGQGHEQYF
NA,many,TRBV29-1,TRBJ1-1,TGCAGCGTTCAAAGTACGGGGACTGAAGCTTTCTTT,CSVQSTGTEAFF
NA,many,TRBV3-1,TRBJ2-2,TGTGCCAGCAGCCAAGGCCTAGGGGCCGGGGAGCTGTTTTTT,CASSQGLGAGELFF
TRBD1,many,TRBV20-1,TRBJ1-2,TGCAGTGCTAGACCAGGACAGGGGACGTATGGCTACACCTTC,CSARPGQGTYGYTF
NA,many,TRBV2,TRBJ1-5,TGTGCCAGCAGTGAAACGGACATGGTACAGCCCCAGCATTTT,CASSETDMVQPQHF
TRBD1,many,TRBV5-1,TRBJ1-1,TGCGCCAGCAGCTTGTGGGGGACAGGGGGATCGAACACTGAAGCTTTCTTT,CASSLWGTGGSNTEAFF
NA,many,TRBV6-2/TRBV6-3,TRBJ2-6,TGTGCCAGCAGTTACTCTCTGTTCTCTGGGGCCAACGTCCTGACTTTC,CASSYSLFSGANVLTF
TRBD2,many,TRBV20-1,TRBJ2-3,TGCAGTGCTGCTAGCGGGGGGCTGGGGGATACGCAGTATTTT,CSAASGGLGDTQYF
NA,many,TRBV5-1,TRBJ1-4,TGCGCCAGCAGCTATGAAGTTAATGAAAAACTGTTTTTT,CASSYEVNEKLFF
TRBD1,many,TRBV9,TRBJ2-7,TGTGCCAGCAGCGTAGGGGGACAGGGCTCCCACGAGCAGTACTTC,CASSVGGQGSHEQYF
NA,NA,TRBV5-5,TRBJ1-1,TGTGCCAGCAGCTTAGGGGAGGTCACTGAAGCTTTCTTT,CASSLGEVTEAFF
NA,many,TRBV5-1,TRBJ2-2,TGCGCCAGCAGCTCCGGGACCCCGGGGACCGGGGAGCTGTTTTTT,CASSSGTPGTGELFF
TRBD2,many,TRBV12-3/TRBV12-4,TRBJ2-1,TGTGCCAGCAGTCCCCGACTAGCGGGGGGGCGCGATGAGCAGTTCTTC,CASSPRLAGGRDEQFF
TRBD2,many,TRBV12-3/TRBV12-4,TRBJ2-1,TGTGCCAGCAGTTTAGTCGGGGGGGCACTCAGCGAGCAGTTCTTC,CASSLVGGALSEQFF
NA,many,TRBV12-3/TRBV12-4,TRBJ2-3,TGTGCCAGCAGTTCCGGTAGTACGCAGTATTTT,CASSSGSTQYF
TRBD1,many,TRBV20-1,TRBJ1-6,TGCAGTGCTCCACAGGGGACCCCCTATAATTCACCCCTCCACTTT,CSAPQGTPYNSPLHF
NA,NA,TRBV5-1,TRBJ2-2,TGCGCCAGCAGCTTGGGGATAGGGACAGGGGAGCTGTTTTTT,CASSLGIGTGELFF